The present T cell receptor (beta chain) was sequenced within a study of CD8+ T cells in alopecia areata. Study at large: Each of the treated patients was given oral tofacitinib, 5 to 10 mg twice daily, for moderate-to-severe alopecia areata.

In regard to this clone: Its antigen is not identified.

Overall study findings and caveats: Shared TCR sequences were less clear between patients than in mice, possibly partly from HLA diversity.

RNA, once extracted, was reverse transcribed into cDNA for use as the sequencing template. This table comes from immunoSEQ multiplex PCR, and its TCRdb copy is limited to in-frame clones, with some not included. The sample lists roughly 200,000 clones; roughly 60% were seen once. Sample: CD4+ T cells sorted from blood, taken at week 0. The TCR was taken from a human donor with alopecia areata.

CDR3 amino acids: CASSQTSGRQETQYF. Here the CDR3 DNA reads TGTGCCAGCAGCCAAACCTCCGGGAGACAAGAGACCCAGTACTTC. The rearrangement joins TRBV4-2 to TRBJ2-5, with D perhaps TRBD2 (6 bases). Germline lookup yields CDR1 LGHNA and CDR2 YNFKEQ. There are 15 residues in the CDR3. V was pared by 2 bases and J by 2 bases, with 12 bases between.